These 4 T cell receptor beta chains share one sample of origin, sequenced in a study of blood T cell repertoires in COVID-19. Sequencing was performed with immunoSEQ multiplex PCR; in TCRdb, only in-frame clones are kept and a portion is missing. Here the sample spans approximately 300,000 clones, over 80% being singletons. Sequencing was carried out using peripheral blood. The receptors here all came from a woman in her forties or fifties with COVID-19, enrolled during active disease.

The CDR3 is CASSHRDRVGQPQHF. DNA for the CDR3: TGTGCCAGCAGCCACCGGGACAGGGTAGGTCAGCCCCAGCATTTT. V usage is TRBV3-1 (or the pseudogene TRBV3-2) and J usage is TRBJ1-5; 9 bases fit TRBD1. The V gene's germline CDR1 is LGHDT and CDR2 YNNKEL (reference sequence). After removal of 3 bases from V and 6 bases from J, the junction contained 6 bases not matched to a gene. The CDR3 contains 15 residues.

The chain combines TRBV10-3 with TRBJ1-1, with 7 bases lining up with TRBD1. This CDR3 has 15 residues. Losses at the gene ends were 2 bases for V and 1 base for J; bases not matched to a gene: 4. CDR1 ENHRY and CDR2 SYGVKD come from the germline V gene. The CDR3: CAISEPGTENTEAFF. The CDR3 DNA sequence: TGTGCCATCAGTGAGCCGGGGACAGAGAACACTGAAGCTTTCTTT.

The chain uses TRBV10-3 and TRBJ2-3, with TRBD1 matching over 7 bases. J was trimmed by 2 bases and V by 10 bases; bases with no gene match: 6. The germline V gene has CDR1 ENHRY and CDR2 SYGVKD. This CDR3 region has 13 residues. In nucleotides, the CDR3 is TGTGCCACCACGGGACAGAACACAGATACGCAGTATTTT. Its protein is CATTGQNTDTQYF.

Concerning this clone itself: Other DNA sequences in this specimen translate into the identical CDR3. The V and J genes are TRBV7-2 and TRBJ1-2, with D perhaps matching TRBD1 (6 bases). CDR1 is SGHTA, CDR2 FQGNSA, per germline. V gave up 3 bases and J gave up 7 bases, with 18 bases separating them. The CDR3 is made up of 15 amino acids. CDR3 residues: CASSLRGQGHSGYTF. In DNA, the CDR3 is TGTGCCAGCAGCTTGAGGGGCCAGGGACATTCTGGCTACACCTTC.